The following is a T cell receptor beta chain sequence with its context. These data originate in a study of glioma-infiltrating T cells after dendritic cell vaccination. Data came from immunoSEQ multiplex PCR; TCRdb stores just in-frame clones and leaves some out. The table includes roughly 82,000 clones, about 90% detected once. Germline V gene lookup returns CDR1 SGHDT and CDR2 YYEEEE. The CDR3 has 16 residues. V was cut by 4 bases and J by 5 bases, with 21 bases left in between. The V call is TRBV5-6, the J call TRBJ2-5; possibly TRBD2 for D (7 bases). The specimen comprised blood, sampled before dendritic cell vaccination. This sequence was found in a human donor with glioblastoma. The CDR3 DNA reads TGTGCCAGCAGCCCTAGGGGGGGCTTCTTTGGGGAGACCCAGTACTTC. Protein: CASSPRGGFFGETQYF.